The 31 T cell receptor beta chains below were found in one sample sequenced in a study of response to subunit inactivated influenza vaccine. MiXCR, run by TCRdb on the RT-PCR reads, gives a single entry per CDR3 protein. Among 500,000 to 550,000 distinct CDR3 sequences listed, approximately 7.8% were seen once. This specimen consisted of PBMCs from blood, obtained less than 25 months after vaccination. The receptor set was obtained from a man between 50 and 75 years old who received an inactivated influenza vaccine.

This clonotype was picked up a small number of times. This chain links TRBV2 with TRBJ1-1, with 8 positions matching TRBD1. The CDR3 runs 15 residues. Germline trimming cut 5 bases from V and 1 base from J; bases unmatched to any gene: 6. Germline V lookup: CDR1 SNHLY, CDR2 FYNNEI. This CDR3 is CASSKQGTGNTEAFF. The CDR3 DNA is TGTGCCAGCAGTAAACAAGGGACAGGGAACACTGAAGCTTTCTTT.

The J gene is TRBJ2-7, the V gene TRBV20-1; no firm D call. V lost 0 bases and J 0 bases, leaving 12 bases between the germline ends. The germline V gene encodes CDR1 DFQATT and CDR2 SNEGSKA (reference sequence). This CDR3 comprises 15 residues. For the CDR3, the DNA is TGCAGTGCTAGAGATCCAGGACGGAGCTCCTACGAGCAGTACTTC. Its protein is CSARDPGRSSYEQYF.

This clonotype has more than one count but fewer than ten. The chain links TRBV28 to TRBJ2-5, with D perhaps matching TRBD2 (5 bases). V lost 6 bases, J lost 0 bases, and 11 bases lay in between. Looked up from germline, CDR1 is MDHEN and CDR2 is SYDVKM. The CDR3 covers 14 residues. The CDR3 nucleotides are TGTGCCAGCAGCCTCCGGGATAACCAAGAGACCCAGTACTTC. Translation gives CASSLRDNQETQYF.

This clonotype was seen repeatedly, ten times or more. The chain carries TRBV5-1 and TRBJ2-3; a possible D gene is TRBD2 (6 bases). This CDR3 region has 16 residues. The V end lost 0 bases, the J end lost 0 bases, and 11 bases lay between the germline ends. Germline CDR1 SGHRS, CDR2 YFSETQ. The chain's CDR3 is CASSLGIRESTDTQYF. As DNA, the CDR3 is TGCGCCAGCAGCTTGGGAATTCGGGAGAGCACAGATACGCAGTATTTT.

This clonotype turned up a few times. Written as DNA, the CDR3 is TGTGCCAGCAGCGATGACGGGGGAATGACGCAGTATTTT. This encodes CASSDDGGMTQYF. This chain joins TRBV6-1 and TRBJ2-3; TRBD2 might be the D (6 bases). V lost 6 bases and J 9 bases, leaving 16 bases between the germline ends. This CDR3 region has 13 residues. Looked up from germline, CDR1 is MNHNS and CDR2 is SASEGT.

This clonotype has only a few counts. CDR3 coding DNA: TGCAGTGCTAACCGAGCAGGGGGGTACCAAGAGACCCAGTACTTC. This sequence encodes CSANRAGGYQETQYF. The rearrangement links TRBV20-1 to TRBJ2-5; tentative D call: TRBD1 (7 bases). Germline CDR1 DFQATT, CDR2 SNEGSKA (reference sequence). The CDR3 sequence is 15 residues long. The V end was cut by 4 bases, the J end by 0 bases, with 15 bases between.

Only a few counts were recorded for this clonotype. This chain connects TRBV10-3 to TRBJ2-3, with D possibly being TRBD1 or TRBD2 (6 bases each). The CDR3 spans 12 residues. The germline V gene has CDR1 ENHRY and CDR2 SYGVKD. Between the trimmed V and J ends, which lost 10 bases and 5 bases, there was a span of 13 bases. CDR3 residues: CASTGGLDTQYF. DNA for the CDR3: TGTGCCAGCACCGGGGGCTTAGATACGCAGTATTTT.

The chain couples TRBV6-6 to TRBJ2-7, with D hard to call. V was cut by 6 bases and J by 7 bases, with 13 bases left in between. CDR1 is MNHNY, CDR2 SVGAGI, per germline (reference sequence). The CDR3 runs to 12 residues. CDR3 residues: CASRDSSWEQYF. In DNA, the CDR3 is TGTGCCAGCAGGGATAGCTCTTGGGAGCAGTACTTC.

This clonotype was found a few times. This sequence joins TRBV10-3 and TRBJ1-3; D is uncertain. The germline gives CDR1 ENHRY, CDR2 SYGVKD. The V end lost 0 bases, the J end lost 9 bases, and 9 bases lay between the germline ends. The CDR3 extends over 13 amino acids. Written as DNA, the CDR3 is TGTGCCATCAGTGAGTCGGAAGCTTCCACCATATATTTT. Encoded protein: CAISESEASTIYF.

In its sample, this clonotype was seen a few times. The chain links TRBV29-1 to TRBJ2-7; D is perhaps TRBD1 (6 bases). Trimming shortened V by 5 bases and J by 4 bases, and 18 bases separated the two germline ends. CDR1 SQVTM and CDR2 ANQGSEA come from the germline V gene. This CDR3 is built from 14 residues. The CDR3 region is CSVLQGIGRYEQYF. CDR3 sequence (DNA): TGCAGCGTTTTACAGGGTATCGGTCGTTACGAGCAGTACTTC.

This clonotype was picked up a small number of times. The V and J genes are TRBV18 and TRBJ2-1; TRBD1 agrees at 9 bases. Germline V gene data show CDR1 as KGHSH and CDR2 as LQKENI. With 0 bases clipped from V and 7 bases from J, the junction kept 10 bases outside the gene matches. The CDR3 is 17 residues long. Written as DNA, the CDR3 is TGTGCCAGCTCACCACCGGGCCGGGACAGGGTGGGAAATGAGCAGTTCTTC. Protein sequence: CASSPPGRDRVGNEQFF.

This clonotype was found a few times. The chain combines TRBV20-1 with TRBJ1-1; D call uncertain. This CDR3 is 11 amino acids long. V dropped 3 bases and J dropped 5 bases, with 7 bases sitting between them. Germline V gene data show CDR1 as DFQATT and CDR2 as SNEGSKA (reference sequence). CDR3 region: CSARSGTEAFF. DNA for the CDR3: TGCAGTGCTAGGTCTGGGACTGAAGCTTTCTTT.

The sample holds many counts of this clonotype. The chain employs TRBV5-1 and TRBJ2-3, with 9 bases identical to TRBD1. CDR1 SGHRS and CDR2 YFSETQ come from the germline V gene. There are 15 residues in the CDR3. V gave up 7 bases and J gave up 3 bases; unmatched junction bases: 9. CDR3 protein: CASGTGTGTTDTQYF. The CDR3 DNA reads TGCGCCAGCGGAACCGGGACAGGGACGACAGATACGCAGTATTTT.

This clonotype was counted between two and nine times. The chain has TRBV30 and TRBJ2-7; D may be TRBD1 (6 bases). The V end lost 3 bases, the J end lost 7 bases, and 13 bases lay between the germline ends. The CDR3 runs to 12 residues. CDR1 and CDR2 from the germline V gene are GTSNPN and SVGIG (reference sequence). CDR3 sequence: CAWRDRGGEQYF. For the CDR3, the DNA is TGTGCCTGGAGAGACAGAGGGGGTGAGCAGTACTTC.

The CDR3 DNA reads TGTGCCAGCAGCCCCATTCGACTAGCAGGTCTTGAGCAGTTCTTC. Protein product: CASSPIRLAGLEQFF. The gene calls are TRBV7-2 and TRBJ2-1, with 7 bases lining up with TRBD2. V lost 5 bases to trimming and J lost 9 bases; unmatched junction nucleotides: 13. CDR3 length: 15 amino acids. CDR1 and CDR2 (germline): SGHTA, FQGNSA.

The chain uses TRBV20-1 and TRBJ2-5; D is uncertain. CDR1 and CDR2 from the germline V gene are DFQATT and SNEGSKA (reference sequence). Deletions cut 4 bases from V and 2 bases from J, with 11 bases between. This CDR3 has 13 residues. Here the CDR3 DNA reads TGCAGTGCTACAAGGCACAGTCAAGAGACCCAGTACTTC. The encoded protein is CSATRHSQETQYF.

V is TRBV29-1 and J is TRBJ1-3, with D unclear. Deletions cut 4 bases from V and 0 bases from J, with 10 bases between. The CDR3 runs 14 residues. Germline lookup yields CDR1 SQVTM and CDR2 ANQGSEA. CDR3 DNA sequence: TGCAGCGTTGTGCGCGGTGGCTCTGGAAACACCATATATTTT. Translating it yields CSVVRGGSGNTIYF.

V and J are TRBV7-2 and TRBJ1-1; no reliable D call. Trimming stripped 5 bases from V and 0 bases from J, with 13 bases between. The CDR3 has 15 amino acids. The germline V gene encodes CDR1 SGHTA and CDR2 FQGNSA. DNA for the CDR3: TGTGCCAGCAGCCGTGGACGGGTCCTGAACACTGAAGCTTTCTTT. This codes for CASSRGRVLNTEAFF. Complete variable domain (other parts from reference TRBV7-2 and TRBJ1-1): GAGVSQSPSNKVTEKGKDVELRCDPISGHTALYWYRQSLGQGLEFLIYFQGNSAPDKSGLPSDRFSAERTGGSVSTLTIQRTQQEDSAVYLCASSRGRVLNTEAFFGQGTRLTVV.

This clonotype was counted at least ten times. The J gene is TRBJ2-5, the V gene TRBV20-1; 8 bases align to TRBD2. Trimming at V came to 1 base and at J to 5 bases, leaving 6 bases not matched to a gene. Germline CDR1 DFQATT, CDR2 SNEGSKA (reference sequence). CDR3 size: 14 residues. CDR3 in amino acids: CSARGTSLQETQYF. The DNA for the CDR3 is TGCAGTGCTAGAGGGACTAGCCTGCAGGAGACCCAGTACTTC.

This clonotype showed up just a few times. The J gene is TRBJ2-7, the V gene TRBV27; D may be TRBD1 or TRBD2 (6 bases each). The V gene lost 4 bases and the J gene lost 5 bases, with 15 bases spanning the gap. Germline V CDR1 and CDR2: MNHEY, SMNVEV (reference sequence). The CDR3 runs 14 residues. CDR3 in DNA: TGTGCCAGCAGTTCGTGGGGGGCGTATAACGAGCAGTACTTC. This translates into CASSSWGAYNEQYF.

V is TRBV10-3 and J is TRBJ2-1, with 8 bases that match TRBD2. Germline CDR1 is ENHRY and CDR2 is SYGVKD. Losses at the gene ends were 0 bases for V and 3 bases for J; bases not matched to a gene: 4. This CDR3 spans 16 amino acids. CDR3: CAISESSGKSYNEQFF. CDR3 nucleotides: TGTGCCATCAGTGAGTCTAGCGGGAAAAGCTACAATGAGCAGTTCTTC.

CDR3 coding DNA: TGTGCCAGCAGTCCCCTCGAAGGGACTAGAGGTTGGTGGCAGTTCTTC. Translated, it gives CASSPLEGTRGWWQFF. The chain employs TRBV12-3 or TRBV12-4 and TRBJ2-1; 8 bases agree with TRBD2. The junction had 18 bases not matched to a gene; V was cut back by 5 bases and J by 12 bases. This CDR3 region has 16 residues.

The V call is TRBV7-9, the J call TRBJ2-1, with 8 bases identical to TRBD1. Germline V gives CDR1 SEHNR, CDR2 FQNEAQ (reference sequence). The CDR3 spans 11 residues. The ends lost 5 bases at V and 15 bases at J; junction bases unmatched: 6. The CDR3 sequence: CASSVDRGRFF. The CDR3 DNA is TGTGCCAGCAGCGTCGACAGGGGAAGGTTCTTC.

There are many counts of this clonotype. The chain has TRBV5-6 and TRBJ1-4; D remains ambiguous. Germline loops: CDR1 SGHDT, CDR2 YYEEEE. The CDR3 has 13 amino acids. V gave up 0 bases and J gave up 5 bases, with 5 bases separating them. The CDR3 nucleotides read TGTGCCAGCAGCTTGGTCGGGAATGAAAAACTGTTTTTT. As protein: CASSLVGNEKLFF.

Ten or more counts support this clonotype. The CDR3, as DNA: TGTGCCAGCAGCTTAACGACGGGACGGCTGAAGGGCGAGCAGTACTTC. As protein: CASSLTTGRLKGEQYF. This chain connects TRBV7-9 to TRBJ2-7, with D possibly called TRBD1 or TRBD2 (5 bases each). This CDR3 region has 16 residues. Germline CDR1 and CDR2: SEHNR and FQNEAQ (reference sequence). The V end was cut by 2 bases, the J end by 6 bases, with 20 bases between.

The CDR3 DNA reads as TGTGCCAGCAGCCAAGAAAAAGGCCACACAACGGCGGAGACCCAGTACTTC. Encoded protein: CASSQEKGHTTAETQYF. The rearrangement links TRBV4-2 to TRBJ2-5; no reliable D call. Per the germline V gene, CDR1 is LGHNA and CDR2 is YNFKEQ. CDR3 size: 17 residues. V dropped 0 bases and J dropped 5 bases, with 19 bases sitting between them.

This rearrangement joins TRBV5-1 to TRBJ2-5, with 10 bases identical to TRBD1. The CDR3 totals 15 residues. The germline gives CDR1 SGHRS, CDR2 YFSETQ. Germline trimming cut 6 bases from V and 5 bases from J; bases unmatched to any gene: 10. The CDR3 bases are TGCGCCAGCACCCGGGACAGGGGTCGTTTCGAGACCCAGTACTTC. Encoded protein: CASTRDRGRFETQYF.

The chain uses TRBV12-3 or TRBV12-4 and TRBJ2-3, with 8 bases aligning to TRBD2. The CDR3 covers 13 residues. The V segment lost 6 bases and the J segment 5 bases; nucleotides outside the gene matches: 4. CDR3 coding DNA: TGTGCCAGCAGACAGACTAGCGAAGATACGCAGTATTTT. Residues: CASRQTSEDTQYF.

The genes are TRBV18 and TRBJ1-2; D gene ambiguous. The CDR3 consists of 13 residues. CDR1 is KGHSH, CDR2 LQKENI, per germline. Trimming shortened V by 3 bases and J by 8 bases, and 13 bases separated the two germline ends. Here the CDR3 reads CASSPREGGGYTF. DNA for the CDR3: TGTGCCAGCTCACCCAGAGAAGGCGGCGGCTACACCTTC.

This clonotype was counted many times. The CDR3 nucleotides are TGTGCCAGCAGTTACGAGAGACCGGGACTAGCGGGTTCCTACAATGAGCAGTTCTTC. Residues: CASSYERPGLAGSYNEQFF. The V gene is TRBV6-2 or TRBV6-3, the J gene TRBJ2-1; 12 bases match TRBD2. The J segment lost 1 base and the V segment lost 2 bases, leaving 9 bases of the junction unmatched. The CDR3 is 19 residues long. The germline V gene encodes CDR1 MNHEY and CDR2 SVGEGT.

This clonotype has a count of ten or more. J is TRBJ1-1 and V is TRBV6-2 or TRBV6-3; D remains unclear. Germline V gene sequence: CDR1 MNHEY, CDR2 SVGEGT. The CDR3 length is 13 residues. V was trimmed by 0 bases and J by 6 bases, leaving 8 bases between them. The CDR3 loop is CASSYSTPPEAFF. The CDR3 DNA reads TGTGCCAGCAGTTACTCGACGCCCCCTGAAGCTTTCTTT.